The 12 T cell receptor beta chains in this list originate from one sample, sequenced in a study of neurological immune-mediated disorders. TCRdb recomputed calls from the 5' RACE reads with MiXCR, one row per CDR3 protein. The sample holds about 80,000 distinct CDR3 sequences, about 5% seen once. Time point described: longitudinal time-point 2. Sample: PBMCs. The source is a woman aged 55-70 years with multiple sclerosis.

This clonotype was counted at least ten times. The rearrangement links TRBV12-3 or TRBV12-4 to TRBJ2-7; 13 bases are shared with TRBD2. The CDR3 has 17 amino acids. Trimming removed 4 bases from V and 4 bases from J; junction bases left unmatched: 10. The CDR3 DNA reads as TGTGCCAGCAGTTCCGGACTAGCGGGGGCTTTAGGGTACGAGCAGTACTTC. This encodes CASSSGLAGALGYEQYF.

In its sample, this clonotype was seen a few times. The chain has TRBV6-2 or TRBV6-3 and TRBJ2-7, with D uncertain. CDR1 is MNHEY, CDR2 SVGEGT, per germline. Trimming took off 5 bases at V and 2 bases at J, with 7 bases between the two ends. This CDR3 has 12 amino acids. CDR3 DNA: TGTGCCAGCAGTGACCCGCCCTACGAGCAGTACTTC. It encodes CASSDPPYEQYF.

This clonotype appeared a few times. The chain carries TRBV20-1 and TRBJ2-1; 9 bases match TRBD2. Trimming took 6 bases from V and 3 from J; bases not matched to a gene: 9. CDR3 length equals 15 residues. The V gene's germline CDR1 is DFQATT and CDR2 SNEGSKA (reference sequence). CDR3 sequence reads: CSARPGLANYNEQFF. The CDR3 DNA is TGCAGTGCAAGACCGGGACTAGCCAACTACAATGAGCAGTTCTTC.

This clonotype was counted ten times or more. V usage is TRBV28 and J usage is TRBJ2-7; 7 nucleotides agree with TRBD1. J gave up 4 bases and V 6 bases, and 6 bases lay outside the gene matches. Germline loops: CDR1 MDHEN, CDR2 SYDVKM. CDR3 length equals 13 residues. The CDR3 region is CASREPGQYEQYF. The CDR3 region has the DNA TGTGCCAGCAGAGAACCGGGACAGTACGAGCAGTACTTC.

This clonotype was seen at least ten times. The gene calls are TRBV20-1 and TRBJ1-2; TRBD1 might be the D (6 bases). The CDR3 has 13 amino acids. V was trimmed by 3 bases and J by 8 bases, leaving 16 bases between them. The V gene's germline CDR1 is DFQATT and CDR2 SNEGSKA (reference sequence). CDR3: CSASRGSSSGYTF. DNA of the CDR3: TGCAGTGCTAGCAGGGGTAGCTCGTCGGGCTACACCTTC.

This clonotype was observed at least ten times. The chain employs TRBV20-1 and TRBJ1-1, with 7 bases matching TRBD1. CDR3 size: 14 residues. The germline V gene has CDR1 DFQATT and CDR2 SNEGSKA (reference sequence). After removal of 5 bases from V and 1 base from J, the junction contained 7 bases not matched to a gene. Here the CDR3 DNA reads TGCAGTGCTGGCGGACAGGCCTCGAACACTGAAGCTTTCTTT. It encodes CSAGGQASNTEAFF.

This chain links TRBV28 with TRBJ2-2; TRBD2 aligns across 9 bases. V lost 6 bases, J lost 0 bases, and 2 bases stayed unmatched. The CDR3 covers 15 residues. The germline V gene has CDR1 MDHEN and CDR2 SYDVKM. The CDR3 loop is CASRSGGPNTGELFF. The CDR3 nucleotides are TGTGCCAGCAGAAGCGGGGGGCCGAACACCGGGGAGCTGTTTTTT.

The sample holds many counts of this clonotype. The chain employs TRBV5-8 and TRBJ1-1, with 8 bases matching TRBD1. Germline assignment: CDR1 SGHTS and CDR2 YDEGEE. J gave up 1 base and V 7 bases, and 6 bases lay outside the gene matches. The CDR3 runs to 14 residues. DNA of the CDR3: TGTGCCAGCTCAACCGGGACAGGGAACACTGAAGCTTTCTTT. Translated, it gives CASSTGTGNTEAFF.

The chain joins TRBV7-2 to TRBJ1-6; D not certain. The CDR3 length is 14 residues. Germline CDR1 and CDR2: SGHTA and FQGNSA. Trimming took 4 bases from V and 0 from J, leaving 4 bases between them. This chain's CDR3 is CASSSGSYNSPLHF. In DNA form, the CDR3 reads TGTGCCAGCAGCTCGGGCTCCTATAATTCACCCCTCCACTTT.

This clonotype was seen ten or more times. The rearrangement joins TRBV12-3 or TRBV12-4 to TRBJ2-7; the D gene is possibly TRBD1 (5 bases). Trimming cost V 6 bases and J 3 bases, with 15 bases left between them. The CDR3 covers 14 residues. The CDR3 spells CASRTDTTGYEQYF. The CDR3 DNA is TGTGCCAGCAGGACGGACACCACCGGCTACGAGCAGTACTTC.

This clonotype has a count of ten or more. The chain has TRBV18 and TRBJ2-1; TRBD1 might be the D (5 bases). The CDR3 is 13 amino acids. Germline values: CDR1 KGHSH, CDR2 LQKENI. Trimming took 3 bases from V and 7 from J, leaving 10 bases between them. CDR3 bases: TGTGCCAGCTCACCGGGGCAGACAAATGAGCAGTTCTTC. It codes for CASSPGQTNEQFF.

In this sample, this clonotype turned up a few times. The gene calls are TRBV7-9 and TRBJ2-2, with TRBD2 identical over 14 bases. This CDR3 comprises 19 residues. Germline CDR1 reads SEHNR; CDR2 reads FQNEAQ (reference sequence). Trimming removed 7 bases from V and 1 base from J; junction bases left unmatched: 11. The CDR3 reads CASTLLLTSGGENTGELFF. CDR3 DNA: TGTGCCAGCACCCTACTACTGACTAGCGGGGGGGAGAACACCGGGGAGCTGTTTTTT.